Below are 14 T cell receptor beta chains sequenced from a single sample in a study of T cell responses to AZD1222 COVID-19 vaccine. Clones were sequenced by immunoSEQ multiplex PCR, and TCRdb holds only the in-frame ones, with some missing. The table shows approximately 64,000 clones, with 84% occurring only once. Sequenced here: peripheral blood, sampled on day 0 of AZD1222 vaccination. The receptors stem from an adult in good health.

V usage is TRBV5-1 and J usage is TRBJ1-2, with a possible D match to TRBD1 (6 bases). V shed 2 bases and J shed 5 bases, with 13 bases lying between them. This CDR3 has 14 residues. CDR1 is SGHRS, CDR2 YFSETQ, per germline. CDR3 DNA: TGCGCCAGCAGCTTTCGACAGGATCTTTATGGCTACACCTTC. Its protein is CASSFRQDLYGYTF.

V is TRBV28 and J is TRBJ2-5; possible D gene TRBD1, 6 bases. The CDR3 is 15 amino acids. V was clipped by 7 bases and J by 1 base, with 16 bases between them. Germline loops: CDR1 MDHEN, CDR2 SYDVKM. The CDR3 loop reads CASIQGSSGQETQYF. The DNA of the CDR3 is TGTGCCAGCATACAGGGATCATCGGGCCAAGAGACCCAGTACTTC.

V usage is TRBV6-5 and J usage is TRBJ1-1, with 7 bases aligning to TRBD1. V was clipped by 7 bases and J by 1 base; unmatched bases: 9. This CDR3 is 15 amino acids long. Looked up from germline, CDR1 is MNHEY and CDR2 is SVGAGI. The CDR3: CASKLTGARNTEAFF. In DNA form, the CDR3 reads TGTGCCAGCAAGTTAACAGGGGCGCGGAACACTGAAGCTTTCTTT.

The chain uses TRBV3-1 (or the pseudogene TRBV3-2) and TRBJ2-7, with D perhaps given as TRBD1 or TRBD2 (6 bases each). Germline-derived CDR1 and CDR2 are LGHDT and YNNKEL (reference sequence). The CDR3 contains 15 residues. Trimming took 6 bases from V and 5 from J, leaving 20 bases between them. For the CDR3, the DNA is TGTGCCAGCAGTCATAAGGGGGGCAATGTGCACGAGCAGTACTTC. Its translation: CASSHKGGNVHEQYF.

The chain joins TRBV2 to TRBJ1-6, with D possibly TRBD1 on 5 matching bases. The ends were cut back, 4 bases at V and 10 bases at J, with 26 bases in the middle. This CDR3 spans 18 amino acids. CDR1 and CDR2 from the germline V gene are SNHLY and FYNNEI. The CDR3 DNA reads TGTGCCAGCAGTGGGGGACGTGGGACCTCCTATATAGGGTCACCCCTCCACTTT. Translation gives CASSGGRGTSYIGSPLHF.

V and J are TRBV6-5 and TRBJ1-3; D remains ambiguous. V lost 2 bases and J 0 bases, leaving 8 bases between the germline ends. The CDR3 extends over 15 amino acids. CDR1 and CDR2 from the germline V gene are MNHEY and SVGAGI. The CDR3 nucleotides read TGTGCCAGCAGTTACGGGCAGAGCTCTGGAAACACCATATATTTT. Its translation: CASSYGQSSGNTIYF.

The V call is TRBV19, the J call TRBJ2-3; tentatively, D is TRBD1 or TRBD2 (5 bases each). The CDR3 extends over 17 amino acids. Per the germline V gene, CDR1 is LNHDA and CDR2 is SQIVND (reference sequence). Trimming shortened V by 5 bases and J by 4 bases, and 22 bases separated the two germline ends. Written as DNA, the CDR3 is TGTGCCAGTAGTTTTGAGGGGCCAGGTACTGTTTCAGATACGCAGTATTTT. Residues: CASSFEGPGTVSDTQYF.

The chain links TRBV9 to TRBJ1-3, with no clear D. CDR1 is SGDLS and CDR2 is YYNGEE in the germline V gene. V was cut by 6 bases and J by 4 bases, with 11 bases left in between. CDR3 length: 13 amino acids. DNA for the CDR3: TGTGCCAGCAAGGAGAGGTCGGGAAACACCATATATTTT. It is translated as CASKERSGNTIYF.

DNA for the CDR3: TGTGCCAGCAGTTCCACAGGGAGGCACTATGGCTACACCTTC. It encodes CASSSTGRHYGYTF. The chain recombines TRBV28 with TRBJ1-2, with D maybe TRBD1 (6 bases). Germline V gene sequence: CDR1 MDHEN, CDR2 SYDVKM. V lost 4 bases, J lost 3 bases, and 12 bases lay in between. The CDR3 consists of 14 residues.

The rearrangement uses TRBV19 and TRBJ2-1; perhaps TRBD1 as D (6 bases). CDR3 length equals 16 residues. Trimming took off 5 bases at V and 0 bases at J, with 14 bases between the two ends. Germline assignment: CDR1 LNHDA and CDR2 SQIVND (reference sequence). In nucleotides, the CDR3 is TGTGCCAGTAGTCCCTGGGGGCCCAGCTCCTACAATGAGCAGTTCTTC. Translating gives CASSPWGPSSYNEQFF.

The rearrangement uses TRBV6-2 or TRBV6-3 and TRBJ2-2; D call uncertain. This CDR3 region has 13 residues. CDR1 is MNHEY, CDR2 SVGEGT, per germline. Trimming removed 5 bases from V and 7 bases from J, with 11 bases in between. The CDR3 sequence: CASSRDQVGELFF. In nucleotides, the CDR3 is TGTGCCAGCAGTCGAGATCAGGTCGGGGAGCTGTTTTTT.

The chain carries TRBV5-1 and TRBJ2-1; TRBD2 aligns across 11 bases. J gave up 7 bases and V 4 bases, and 4 bases lay outside the gene matches. The CDR3 spans 14 residues. The germline gives CDR1 SGHRS, CDR2 YFSETQ. The CDR3 reads CASSLGLAANEQFF. Here the CDR3 DNA reads TGCGCCAGCAGCCTGGGACTAGCGGCGAATGAGCAGTTCTTC.

The chain is built from TRBV6-5 and TRBJ1-1; D uncertain. Germline values: CDR1 MNHEY, CDR2 SVGAGI. V gave up 0 bases and J gave up 7 bases, with 9 bases separating them. This CDR3 spans 13 amino acids. CDR3 loop: CASSYSIGREAFF. DNA of the CDR3: TGTGCCAGCAGTTACTCAATCGGGCGTGAAGCTTTCTTT.

V is TRBV2 and J is TRBJ2-1; 11 nucleotides agree with TRBD2. Unmatched junction bases numbered 4, after V lost 5 bases and J lost 7 bases. The germline V gene has CDR1 SNHLY and CDR2 FYNNEI. The CDR3 is made up of 14 amino acids. The CDR3 nucleotides are TGTGCCAGCAGTTTCCTAGCGGGGGGAAATGAGCAGTTCTTC. Its protein is CASSFLAGGNEQFF.